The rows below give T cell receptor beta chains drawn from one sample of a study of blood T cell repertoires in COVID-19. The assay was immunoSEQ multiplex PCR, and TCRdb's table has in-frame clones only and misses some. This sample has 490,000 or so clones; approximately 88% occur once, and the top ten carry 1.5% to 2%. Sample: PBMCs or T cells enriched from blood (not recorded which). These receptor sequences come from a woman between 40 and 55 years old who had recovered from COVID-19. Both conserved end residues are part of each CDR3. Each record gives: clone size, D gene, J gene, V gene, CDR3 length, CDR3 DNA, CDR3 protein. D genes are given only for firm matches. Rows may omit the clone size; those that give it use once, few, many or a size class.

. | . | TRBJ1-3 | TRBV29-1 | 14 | TGCAGCGCGTTAGGGGGTAGAGGTGGAAACACCATATATTTT | CSALGGRGGNTIYF
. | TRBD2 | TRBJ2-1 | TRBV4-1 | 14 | TGCGCCAGCACCAGCACTAGCGGCTACAATGAGCAGTTCTTC | CASTSTSGYNEQFF
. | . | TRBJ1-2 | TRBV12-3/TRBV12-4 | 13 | TGTGCCAGCAACCCATGGGGGCAGGATGGCTACACCTTC | CASNPWGQDGYTF
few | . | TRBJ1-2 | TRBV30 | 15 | TGTGCCTGGGCTATTACAGGGTTAGCTAACTATGGCTACACCTTC | CAWAITGLANYGYTF
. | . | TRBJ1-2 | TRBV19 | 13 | TGTGCCGGAAAGGTCGCAGGGCAGGAGAGCTACACCTTC | CAGKVAGQESYTF
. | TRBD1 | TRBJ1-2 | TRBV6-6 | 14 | TGTGCCAGCAGTTACAGAGGACAGGGGAAAGGCTACACCTTC | CASSYRGQGKGYTF
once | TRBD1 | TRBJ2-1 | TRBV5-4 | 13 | TGTGCCAGCAGCCGAACAGGGGGCAATGAGCAGTTCTTC | CASSRTGGNEQFF
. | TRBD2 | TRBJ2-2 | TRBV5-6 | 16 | TGTGCCAGCAGGGAGGGACTAGCGGCGAACACCGGGGAGCTGTTTTTT | CASREGLAANTGELFF
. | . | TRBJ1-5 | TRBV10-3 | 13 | TGTGCCATCAGTTCAGACGGGAATCAGCCCCAGCATTTT | CAISSDGNQPQHF
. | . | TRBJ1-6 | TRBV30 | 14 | TGTGCCTGGACCAGGGGAGACTATAATTCACCCCTCCACTTT | CAWTRGDYNSPLHF
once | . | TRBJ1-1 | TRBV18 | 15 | TGTGCCAGCTCACCGCAAAGGTCAACAGGGACTGAAGCTTTCTTT | CASSPQRSTGTEAFF
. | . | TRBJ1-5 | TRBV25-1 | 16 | TGTGCCAGCAGTGAGGCAGGGAGGGGTAGCAATCAGCCCCAGCATTTT | CASSEAGRGSNQPQHF
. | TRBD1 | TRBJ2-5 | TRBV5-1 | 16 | TGCGCCAGCAGCTCTACGGCAGACAGGGTAGGAGAGACCCAGTACTTC | CASSSTADRVGETQYF
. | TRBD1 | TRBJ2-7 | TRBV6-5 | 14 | TGTGCCAGCAGTTACGCCGGGACAGGCTACGAGCAGTACTTC | CASSYAGTGYEQYF
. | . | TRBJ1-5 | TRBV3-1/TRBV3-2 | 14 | TGTGCCAGCAGCCAGGGGTCGGGGGGTCAGCCCCAGCATTTT | CASSQGSGGQPQHF
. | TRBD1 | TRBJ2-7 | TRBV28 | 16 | TGTGCCAGCAGTCGAACGTCAGGGGGCCAACCCTACGAGCAGTACTTC | CASSRTSGGQPYEQYF
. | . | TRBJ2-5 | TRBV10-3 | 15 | TGTGCCATCAGTGGGCCCGGCAGGGAAAGCGAGACCCAGTACTTC | CAISGPGRESETQYF
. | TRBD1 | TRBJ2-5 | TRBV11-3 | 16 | TGTGCCAGCAGCCCCTGGGACAGGGGGACCCAAGAGACCCAGTACTTC | CASSPWDRGTQETQYF
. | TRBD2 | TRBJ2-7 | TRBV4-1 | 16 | TGCGCCAGCAGCCAGGTACCTAGCGGGAGGTATCACGAGCAGTACTTC | CASSQVPSGRYHEQYF
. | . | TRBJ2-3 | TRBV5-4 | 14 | TGTGCCAGCAGCTTGGGCAGGGTCGCGGATACGCAGTATTTT | CASSLGRVADTQYF
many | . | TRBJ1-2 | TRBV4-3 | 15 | TGCGCCAGCAGCCAAGACCTGGGAGGGAACTATGGCTACACCTTC | CASSQDLGGNYGYTF
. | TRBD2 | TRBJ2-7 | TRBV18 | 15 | TGTGCCAGCTCACCCGTAGCGGGAGTTAAGAACGAGCAGTACTTC | CASSPVAGVKNEQYF
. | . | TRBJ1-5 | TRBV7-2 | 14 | TGTGCCAGCAGCTTATACCCCACTAATCAGCCCCAGCATTTT | CASSLYPTNQPQHF
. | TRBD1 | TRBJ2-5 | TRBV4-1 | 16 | TGCGCCAGCAGCCAAGATCCGGGACAGGGGCTTCGGACCCAGTACTTC | CASSQDPGQGLRTQYF
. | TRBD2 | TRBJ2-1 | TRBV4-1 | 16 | TGCGCCAGCAGCCAAGTTACGGGAGGTTCCGCAGGAGAGCAGTTCTTC | CASSQVTGGSAGEQFF
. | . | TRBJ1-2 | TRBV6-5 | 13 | TGTGCCAGCAGGACATCCATCAGGGGTGGCTACACCTTC | CASRTSIRGGYTF
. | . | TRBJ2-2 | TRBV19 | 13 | TGTGCCAGTACCTCCGACAGGTCCGGGGAGCTGTTTTTT | CASTSDRSGELFF
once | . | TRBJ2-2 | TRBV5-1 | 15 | TGCGCCAGCAGCCCGACTACTACGAACACCGGGGAGCTGTTTTTT | CASSPTTTNTGELFF
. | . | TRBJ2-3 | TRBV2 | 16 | TGTGCCAGCAGTGAAAGGCGGAGGGGCGAGACAGATACGCAGTATTTT | CASSERRRGETDTQYF
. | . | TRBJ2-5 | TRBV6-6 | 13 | TGTGCCAGCAGTTATCAACCAGGGGAGACCCAGTACTTC | CASSYQPGETQYF
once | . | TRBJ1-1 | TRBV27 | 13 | TGTGCCAGCAGTCCCGGAGTTCGGACTGAAGCTTTCTTT | CASSPGVRTEAFF
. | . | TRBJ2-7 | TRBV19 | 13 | TGTGCCAGTAGTAGGACTGGCTCCTACGAGCAGTACTTC | CASSRTGSYEQYF
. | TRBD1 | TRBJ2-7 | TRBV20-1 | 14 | TGCAGTGCTAGTGGACAGGTCGGGTTCTACGAGCAGTACTTC | CSASGQVGFYEQYF